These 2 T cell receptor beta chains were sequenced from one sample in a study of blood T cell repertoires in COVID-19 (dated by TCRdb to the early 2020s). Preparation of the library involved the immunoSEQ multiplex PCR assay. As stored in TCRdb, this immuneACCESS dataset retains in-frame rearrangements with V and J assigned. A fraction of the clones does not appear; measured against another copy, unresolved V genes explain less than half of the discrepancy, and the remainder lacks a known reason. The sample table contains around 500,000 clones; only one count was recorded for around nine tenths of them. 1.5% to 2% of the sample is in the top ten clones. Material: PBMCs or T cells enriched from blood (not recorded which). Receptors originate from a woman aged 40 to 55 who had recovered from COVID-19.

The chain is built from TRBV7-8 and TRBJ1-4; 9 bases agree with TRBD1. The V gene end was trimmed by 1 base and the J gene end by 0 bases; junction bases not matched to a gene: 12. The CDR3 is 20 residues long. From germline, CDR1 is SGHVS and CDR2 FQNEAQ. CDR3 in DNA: TGTGCCAGCAGCTTAGGAGTACAGGGGGCGGAAAGATCAACTAATGAAAAACTGTTTTTT. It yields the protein CASSLGVQGAERSTNEKLFF.

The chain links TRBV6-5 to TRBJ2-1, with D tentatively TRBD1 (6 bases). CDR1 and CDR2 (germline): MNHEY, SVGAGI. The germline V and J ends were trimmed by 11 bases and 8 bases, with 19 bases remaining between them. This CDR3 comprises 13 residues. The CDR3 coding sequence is TGTGCCGCCTCCGACCAGGGGAGACATGAGCAGTTCTTC. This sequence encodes CAASDQGRHEQFF.